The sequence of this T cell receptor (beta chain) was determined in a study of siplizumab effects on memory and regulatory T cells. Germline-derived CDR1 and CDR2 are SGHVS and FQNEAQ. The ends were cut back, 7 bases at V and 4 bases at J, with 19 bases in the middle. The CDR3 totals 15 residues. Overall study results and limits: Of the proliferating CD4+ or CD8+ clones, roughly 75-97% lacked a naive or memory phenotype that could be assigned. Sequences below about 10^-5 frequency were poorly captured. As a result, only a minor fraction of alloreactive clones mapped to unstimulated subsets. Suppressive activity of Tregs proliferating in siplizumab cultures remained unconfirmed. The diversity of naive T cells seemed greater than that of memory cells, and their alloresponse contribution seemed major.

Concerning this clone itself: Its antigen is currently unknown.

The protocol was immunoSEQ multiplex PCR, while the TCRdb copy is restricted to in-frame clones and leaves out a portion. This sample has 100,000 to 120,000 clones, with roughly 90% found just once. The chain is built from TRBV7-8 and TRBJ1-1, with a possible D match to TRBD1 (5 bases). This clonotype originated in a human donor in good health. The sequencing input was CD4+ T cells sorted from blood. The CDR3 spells CASISREGPGTEAFF. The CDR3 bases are TGTGCCAGCATCTCCCGGGAGGGGCCCGGCACTGAAGCTTTCTTT.